This T cell receptor (beta chain) was captured by sequencing in a study of human T cells and chemical hapten exposure (dated by TCRdb to about 2021). With respect to the entire study: For sensitization, 2% DPC in acetone was applied to a roughly 2 cm by roughly 2 cm area of upper inner arm skin. Weekly therapeutic DPC doses were additionally applied to the scalp of patients throughout the approximately 24-week study period. Patch testing was done on the upper back using Finn chambers containing 0.01% DPC, and results were scored after 6 days according to International Contact Dermatitis Research Group standards. Alopecia areata with under or over 50% scalp involvement, alopecia totalis and alopecia universalis were represented in the patient cohort, which was mostly female. The libraries were sequenced as a pool, and the TCR yield per sample differed mostly because of small variations in library volumes within the pool. Peripheral blood TCR repertoire changes were tracked in vivo in alopecia patients during primary and secondary sensitization to the hapten diphenylcyclopropenone (DPC). Blood samples were taken from patients before sensitization (week 0) and then at 2, 6 and about 24 weeks after DPC sensitization. Twenty-nine alopecia patients gave blood for TCR sequencing at one to four time points (pre-sensitization, 2, 6 and 24 weeks).

Reading the label with the study, this specimen's time point is: patch test 1, 2 weeks after DPC sensitization. This specimen's treatment or condition label, per the study, means: therapeutic diphenylcyclopropenone sensitization with weekly scalp DPC. At every patch-test visit, the blood draw took place before the patch test was put on. To be eligible, patients had to be aged 18 to 70, diagnosed with alopecia and judged suitable for DPC therapy, while pregnant patients were excluded. Unfractionated whole blood was collected in Tempus Blood RNA tubes, and total RNA was extracted from that blood. Taken from cysteine to phenylalanine, the CDR3 has 15 residues. This entry keeps only the CDR3 DNA: 45 bases, framed from base 1. At the junction V is shortened by 6 bases and J by 0 bases, with 12 bases in between. The germline V gene (reference sequence) gives CDR1 as MNHEY and CDR2 as SMNVEV. The library was built by means of RACE. Instrument on record: NextSeq 500. During library preparation, unique molecular identifiers were attached to individual cDNA molecules so that TCRs could be counted in a quantitative, reproducible way. Each blood RNA sample was used to sequence both TCR alpha and TCR beta chains. In the original analysis: Samples had a median of about 96,000 TCRs, with a range from roughly 23,224 to 700,000. V, J and CDR3 annotation of the TCR reads was carried out using the Decombinator software suite. For the PS versus PT1 abundance plots, all samples were subsampled to the same number of TCRs (28,000). TCRs were defined as expanded if absent before sensitization and observed at least eight times at the 2-week time point. TCRdb reran the public reads through fastp at Q25 and MiXCR, keeping productive beta chains. Entries are consolidated by CDR3 protein sequence, retaining the most common genes and DNA. These V and J calls derive from TCRdb rather than the authors' analysis. The sample table shows about 360,000 distinct CDR3 sequences, and under 8% are seen once. 7% to 10% of the sample comes from the top ten.

Comment on this clonotype: The target of this receptor is not known. It has no much larger one-base neighbor in the sample; base qualities were not kept.

General conclusions and limits of the study: Repeated subsampling changed both the strength of the expansion versus patch-test correlation and the threshold at which that correlation became significant. Significantly more large CDR3 similarity clusters were formed by expanded TCRs than by pre-sensitization or healthy control sets, consistent with antigen-driven responses. DPC sensitization did not change the number of TCRs with a frequency above 1 in 1000, and there was no evidence of changes in global repertoire structure. Because every patient had alopecia, a presumed autoimmune disease, the patients' immune response might differ from that of healthy individuals. The number of PT1 expanded TCRs positively correlated with patch test score, significant at thresholds 8, 16 and 32 but not 4.

Sequencing was performed on whole blood, taken in connection with sensitization to the hapten diphenylcyclopropenone (DPC). The TCR was taken from a woman younger than 30 with alopecia areata. Some clones in this sample may be carry-over from other donors' samples. Recombination linked TRBV27 to TRBJ2-1; no D gene call is confident. CDR3 reads: CASRRASSSYNEQFF. The nucleotide sequence reads as follows: TGTGCCAGCAGAAGAGCCTCGAGCTCCTACAATGAGCAGTTCTTC.